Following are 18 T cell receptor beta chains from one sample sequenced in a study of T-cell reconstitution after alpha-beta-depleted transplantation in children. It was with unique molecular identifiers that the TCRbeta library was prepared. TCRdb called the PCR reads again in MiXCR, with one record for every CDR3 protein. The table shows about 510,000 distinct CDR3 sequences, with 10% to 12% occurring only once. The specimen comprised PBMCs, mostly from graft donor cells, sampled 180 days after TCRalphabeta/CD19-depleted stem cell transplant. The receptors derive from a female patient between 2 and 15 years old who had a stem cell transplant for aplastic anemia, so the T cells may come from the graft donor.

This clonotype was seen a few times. In DNA, the CDR3 is TGTGCCAGCAGCTTGGGGACAGGGGGCAGCAATGGCTACACCTTC. Translating gives CASSLGTGGSNGYTF. V usage is TRBV7-9 and J usage is TRBJ1-2, with TRBD1 identical over 12 bases. Trimming cost V 3 bases and J 6 bases; bases outside gene matches: 5. The V gene's germline CDR1 is SEHNR and CDR2 FQNEAQ (reference sequence). This CDR3 is 15 amino acids long.

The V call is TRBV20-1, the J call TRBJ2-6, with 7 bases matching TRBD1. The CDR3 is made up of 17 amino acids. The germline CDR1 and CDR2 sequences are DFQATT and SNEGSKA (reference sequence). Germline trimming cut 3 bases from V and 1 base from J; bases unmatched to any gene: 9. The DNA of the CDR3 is TGCAGTGCTAGTGAGGGGACAGTTGGGTCTGGGGCCAACGTCCTGACTTTC. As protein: CSASEGTVGSGANVLTF.

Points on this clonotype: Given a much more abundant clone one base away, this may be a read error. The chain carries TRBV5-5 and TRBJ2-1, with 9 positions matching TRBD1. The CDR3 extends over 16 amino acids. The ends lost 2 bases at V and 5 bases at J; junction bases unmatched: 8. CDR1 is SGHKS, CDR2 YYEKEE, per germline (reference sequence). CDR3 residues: CASSFPRDRVNNEQFF. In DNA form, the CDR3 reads TGTGCCAGCAGCTTTCCCCGGGACAGGGTCAACAATGAGCAGTTCTTC.

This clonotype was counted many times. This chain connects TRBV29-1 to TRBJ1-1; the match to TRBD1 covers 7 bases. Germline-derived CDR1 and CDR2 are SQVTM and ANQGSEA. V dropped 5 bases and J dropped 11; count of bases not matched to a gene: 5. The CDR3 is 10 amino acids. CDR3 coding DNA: TGCAGCGTTAGGGACAGAGATGCTTTCTTT. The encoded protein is CSVRDRDAFF.

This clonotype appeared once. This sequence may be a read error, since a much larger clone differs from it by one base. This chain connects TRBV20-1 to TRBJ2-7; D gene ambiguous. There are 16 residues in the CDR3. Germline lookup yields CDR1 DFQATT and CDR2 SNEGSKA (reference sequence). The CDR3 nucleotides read TGCTGTGCTAGTTTCGCGAATCTCTTTAGCTCCTACGAGCAGTACTTC. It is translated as CCASFANLFSSYEQYF.

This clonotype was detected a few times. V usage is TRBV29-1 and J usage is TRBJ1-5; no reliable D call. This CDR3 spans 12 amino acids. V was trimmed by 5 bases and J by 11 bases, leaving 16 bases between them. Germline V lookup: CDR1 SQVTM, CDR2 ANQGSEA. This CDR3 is CSVIGSEGAQHF. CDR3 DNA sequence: TGCAGCGTTATTGGCAGCGAGGGTGCCCAGCATTTT.

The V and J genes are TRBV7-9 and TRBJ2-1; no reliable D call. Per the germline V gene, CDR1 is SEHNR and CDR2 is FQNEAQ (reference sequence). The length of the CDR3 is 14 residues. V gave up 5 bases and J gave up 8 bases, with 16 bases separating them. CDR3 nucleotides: TGTGCCAGCAGCCATCCGAAGGGATGGGATGAGCAGTTCTTC. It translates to CASSHPKGWDEQFF.

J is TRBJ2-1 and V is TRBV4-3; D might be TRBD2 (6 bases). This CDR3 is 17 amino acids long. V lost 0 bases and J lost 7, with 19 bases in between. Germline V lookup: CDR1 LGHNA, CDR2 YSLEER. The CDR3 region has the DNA TGCGCCAGCAGCCAAGATAGGTCCGCCTGGGGGGTTAATGAGCAGTTCTTC. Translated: CASSQDRSAWGVNEQFF.

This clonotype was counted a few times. The CDR3 protein is CATSDPREDTQYF. DNA of the CDR3: TGTGCCACCAGTGATCCTAGGGAAGATACGCAGTATTTT. The chain combines TRBV24-1 with TRBJ2-3; D gene unclear. This CDR3 comprises 13 residues. Germline V lookup: CDR1 KGHDR, CDR2 SFDVKD. The germline V and J ends were trimmed by 3 bases and 5 bases, with 8 bases remaining between them.

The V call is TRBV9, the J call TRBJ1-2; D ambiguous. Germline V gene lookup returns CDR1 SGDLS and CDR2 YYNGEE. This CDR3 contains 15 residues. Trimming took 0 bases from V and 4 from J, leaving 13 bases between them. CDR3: CASSVAWTARYGYTF. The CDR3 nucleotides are TGTGCCAGCAGCGTAGCCTGGACCGCCCGCTATGGCTACACCTTC.

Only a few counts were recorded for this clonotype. The CDR3 is CASSIPFRTSATDTQYF. The CDR3 bases are TGTGCCAGCAGTATACCCTTTAGGACTAGTGCCACAGATACGCAGTATTTT. V usage is TRBV27 and J usage is TRBJ2-3; 7 nucleotides agree with TRBD2. Trimming removed 5 bases from V and 2 bases from J; junction bases left unmatched: 13. The CDR3 has 17 residues. Germline CDR1 is MNHEY and CDR2 is SMNVEV (reference sequence).

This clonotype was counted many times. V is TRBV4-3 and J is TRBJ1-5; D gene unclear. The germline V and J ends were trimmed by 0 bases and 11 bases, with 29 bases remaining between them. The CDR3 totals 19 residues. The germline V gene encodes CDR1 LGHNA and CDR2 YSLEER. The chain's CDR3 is CASSQEPPVLNLGPPSQHF. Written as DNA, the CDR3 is TGCGCCAGCAGCCAAGAGCCCCCGGTTCTCAATCTTGGACCCCCATCCCAGCATTTT.

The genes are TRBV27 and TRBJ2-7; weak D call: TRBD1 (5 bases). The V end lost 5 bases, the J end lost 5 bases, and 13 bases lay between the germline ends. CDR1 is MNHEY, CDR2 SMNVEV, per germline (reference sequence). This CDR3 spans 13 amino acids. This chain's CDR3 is CASSLLQGDEQYF. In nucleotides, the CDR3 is TGTGCCAGCAGTCTCCTCCAGGGCGACGAGCAGTACTTC.

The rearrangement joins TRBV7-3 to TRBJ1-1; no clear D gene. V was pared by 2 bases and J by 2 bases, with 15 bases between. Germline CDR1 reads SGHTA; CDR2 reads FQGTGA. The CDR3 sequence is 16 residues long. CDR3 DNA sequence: TGTGCCAGCAGCTTATGGCACGCAGAGAGCAACACTGAAGCTTTCTTT. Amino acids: CASSLWHAESNTEAFF.

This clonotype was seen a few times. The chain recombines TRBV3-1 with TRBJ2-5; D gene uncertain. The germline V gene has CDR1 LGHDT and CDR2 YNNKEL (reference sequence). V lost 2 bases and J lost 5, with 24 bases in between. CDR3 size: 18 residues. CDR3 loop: CASSQPKSASPVGETQYF. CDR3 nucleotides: TGTGCCAGCAGCCAACCTAAGTCGGCATCTCCTGTGGGGGAGACCCAGTACTTC.

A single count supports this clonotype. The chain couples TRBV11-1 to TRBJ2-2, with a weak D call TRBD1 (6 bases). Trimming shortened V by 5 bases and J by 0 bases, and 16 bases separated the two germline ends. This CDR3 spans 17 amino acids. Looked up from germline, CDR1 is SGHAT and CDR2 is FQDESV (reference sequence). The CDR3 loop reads CASSPTGWGANTGELFF. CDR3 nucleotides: TGTGCCAGCAGCCCCACAGGGTGGGGTGCGAACACCGGGGAGCTGTTTTTT.

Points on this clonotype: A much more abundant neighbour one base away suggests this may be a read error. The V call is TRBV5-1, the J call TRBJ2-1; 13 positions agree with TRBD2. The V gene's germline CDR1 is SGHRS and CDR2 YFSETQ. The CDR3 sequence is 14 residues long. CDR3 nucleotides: TGCGCCACCAGCTTGACTAGCGGGAGGAATGAGCAGTTCTTC. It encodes CATSLTSGRNEQFF. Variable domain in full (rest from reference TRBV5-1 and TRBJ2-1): KAGVTQTPRYLIKTRGQQVTLSCSPISGHRSVSWYQQTPGQGLQFLFEYFSETQRNKGNFPGRFSGRQFSNSRSEMNVSTLELGDSALYLCATSLTSGRNEQFFGPGTRLTVL.

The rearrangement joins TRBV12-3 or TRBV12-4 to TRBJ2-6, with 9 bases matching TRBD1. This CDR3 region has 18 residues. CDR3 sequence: CTCTKGQGRTSGANVLTF. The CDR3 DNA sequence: TGTACCTGCACCAAAGGACAGGGGAGGACCTCTGGGGCCAACGTCCTGACTTTC.